This T cell receptor beta chain stems from a study of tumor-infiltrating lymphocytes in primary liver carcinoma. General study points: The top-250-clone fraction was significantly higher in tumors than in blood (p = 0.039).

Priming with a constant-region primer yielded TCR beta cDNA from roughly 490 ng total RNA. Generation of the TCR beta libraries relied on three nested multiplex PCR rounds using slightly modified ARM-PCR. Two initial PCR rounds of around 10 cycles each paired TRBV1-TRBV30 forward primers with a C-beta reverse primer. TCRdb re-called the multiplex PCR reads with MiXCR, one entry per CDR3 protein. The sample includes 300,000 to 400,000 distinct CDR3 sequences, roughly two thirds of them seen just once. CDR3 length: 13 residues. A remark on this clonotype: Its specificity is unknown. This may come from a read error, since a much larger clone is one base off.

Out of unsorted whole blood came the blood RNA, and germline DNA was extracted as well. Sequencing was done on a sample of peripheral blood. The rearrangement uses TRBV12-3 or TRBV12-4 and TRBJ1-2; TRBD1 is a possible D gene (6 bases). The clonotype originates from a man in his forties with primary liver carcinoma and hepatitis B virus infection. CDR3 residues: CTSSPQGYYGYTF. DNA for the CDR3: TGTACCAGCAGCCCACAGGGATACTATGGCTACACCTTC.